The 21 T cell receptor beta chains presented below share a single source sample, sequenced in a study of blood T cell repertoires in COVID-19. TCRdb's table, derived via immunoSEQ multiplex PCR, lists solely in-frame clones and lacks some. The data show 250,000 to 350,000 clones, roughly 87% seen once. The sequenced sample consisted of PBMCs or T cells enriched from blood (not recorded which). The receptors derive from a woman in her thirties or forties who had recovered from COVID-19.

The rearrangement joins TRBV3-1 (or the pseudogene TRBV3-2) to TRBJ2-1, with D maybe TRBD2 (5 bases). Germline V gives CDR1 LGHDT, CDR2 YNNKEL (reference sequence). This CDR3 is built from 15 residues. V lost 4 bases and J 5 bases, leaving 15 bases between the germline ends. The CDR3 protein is CASSRPKGADNEQFF. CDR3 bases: TGTGCCAGCAGCCGCCCCAAGGGAGCAGACAATGAGCAGTTCTTC.

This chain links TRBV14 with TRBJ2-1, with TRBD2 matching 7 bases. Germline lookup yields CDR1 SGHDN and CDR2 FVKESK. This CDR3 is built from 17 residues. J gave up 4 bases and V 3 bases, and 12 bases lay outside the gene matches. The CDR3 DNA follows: TGTGCCAGCAGCCATTTGTTGGGGGGGACCGTATACAATGAGCAGTTCTTC. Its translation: CASSHLLGGTVYNEQFF.

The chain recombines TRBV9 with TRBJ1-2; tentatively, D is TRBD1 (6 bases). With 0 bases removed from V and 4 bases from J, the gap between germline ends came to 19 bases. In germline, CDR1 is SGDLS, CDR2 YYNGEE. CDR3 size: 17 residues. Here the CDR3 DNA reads TGTGCCAGCAGCGTAGATGCGGGGGGCCTCCTATCCTATGGCTACACCTTC. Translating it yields CASSVDAGGLLSYGYTF.

The CDR3 sequence: CASSLRSSGGPYEQYF. In nucleotides, the CDR3 is TGTGCCAGCAGCTTAAGGTCTAGCGGGGGACCCTACGAGCAGTACTTC. V and J are TRBV7-2 and TRBJ2-7, with 10 bases aligning to TRBD2. With V trimmed by 2 bases and J by 2 bases, 6 bases remained unmatched. Germline V gene data show CDR1 as SGHTA and CDR2 as FQGNSA. The length of the CDR3 is 16 residues.

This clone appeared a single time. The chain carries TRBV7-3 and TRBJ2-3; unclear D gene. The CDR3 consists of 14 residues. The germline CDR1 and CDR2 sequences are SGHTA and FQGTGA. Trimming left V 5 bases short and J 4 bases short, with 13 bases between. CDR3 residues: CASSPQSSADTQYF. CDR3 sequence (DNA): TGTGCCAGCAGCCCTCAAAGCAGCGCAGATACGCAGTATTTT.

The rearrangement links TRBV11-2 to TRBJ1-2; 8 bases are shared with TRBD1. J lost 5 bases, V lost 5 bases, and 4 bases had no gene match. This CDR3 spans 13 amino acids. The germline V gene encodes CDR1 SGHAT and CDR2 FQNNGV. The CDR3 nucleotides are TGTGCCAGCAGCCCAAGGACAGGGTATGGCTACACCTTC. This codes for CASSPRTGYGYTF.

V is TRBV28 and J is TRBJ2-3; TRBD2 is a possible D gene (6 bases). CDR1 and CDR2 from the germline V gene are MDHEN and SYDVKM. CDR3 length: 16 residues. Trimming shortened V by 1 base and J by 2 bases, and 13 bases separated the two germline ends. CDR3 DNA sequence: TGTGCCAGCAGTTTATCCCTGGCGGGGTTCACAGATACGCAGTATTTT. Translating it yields CASSLSLAGFTDTQYF. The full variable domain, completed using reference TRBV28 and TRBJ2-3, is DVKVTQSSRYLVKRTGEKVFLECVQDMDHENMFWYRQDPGLGLRLIYFSYDVKMKEKGDIPEGYSVSREKKERFSLILESASTNQTSMYLCASSLSLAGFTDTQYFGPGTRLTVL.

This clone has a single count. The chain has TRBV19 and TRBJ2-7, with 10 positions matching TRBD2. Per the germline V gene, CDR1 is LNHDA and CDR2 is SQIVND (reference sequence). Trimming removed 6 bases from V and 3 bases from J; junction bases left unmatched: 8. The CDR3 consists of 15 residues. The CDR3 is CASRPGTSADYEQYF. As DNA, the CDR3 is TGTGCCAGTAGACCCGGGACTAGCGCCGACTACGAGCAGTACTTC.

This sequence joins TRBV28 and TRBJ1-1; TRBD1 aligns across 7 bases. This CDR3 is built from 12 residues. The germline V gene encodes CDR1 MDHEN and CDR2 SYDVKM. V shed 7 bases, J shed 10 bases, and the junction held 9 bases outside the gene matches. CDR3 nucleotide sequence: TGTGCCAGCATTAGCGCAAACAGGGGAGCTTTCTTT. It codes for CASISANRGAFF.

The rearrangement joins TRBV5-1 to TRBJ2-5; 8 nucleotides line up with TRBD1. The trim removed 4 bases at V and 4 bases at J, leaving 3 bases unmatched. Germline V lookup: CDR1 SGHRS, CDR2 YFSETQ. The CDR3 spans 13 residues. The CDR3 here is CASSTGGRETQYF. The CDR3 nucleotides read TGCGCCAGCAGCACAGGGGGAAGAGAGACCCAGTACTTC.

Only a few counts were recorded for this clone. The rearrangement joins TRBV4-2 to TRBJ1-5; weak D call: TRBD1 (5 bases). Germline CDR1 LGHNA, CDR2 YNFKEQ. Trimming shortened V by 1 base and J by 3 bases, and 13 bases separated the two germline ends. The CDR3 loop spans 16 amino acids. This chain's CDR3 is CASSQGVSGPNQPQHF. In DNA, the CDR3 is TGTGCCAGCAGCCAAGGAGTCTCAGGGCCCAATCAGCCCCAGCATTTT.

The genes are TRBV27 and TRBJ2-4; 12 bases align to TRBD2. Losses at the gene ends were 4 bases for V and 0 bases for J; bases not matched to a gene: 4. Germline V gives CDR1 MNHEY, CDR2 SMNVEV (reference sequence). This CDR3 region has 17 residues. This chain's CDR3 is CASSSRLAGVAKNIQYF. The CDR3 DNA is TGTGCCAGCAGTTCCCGACTAGCGGGAGTAGCCAAAAACATTCAGTACTTC.

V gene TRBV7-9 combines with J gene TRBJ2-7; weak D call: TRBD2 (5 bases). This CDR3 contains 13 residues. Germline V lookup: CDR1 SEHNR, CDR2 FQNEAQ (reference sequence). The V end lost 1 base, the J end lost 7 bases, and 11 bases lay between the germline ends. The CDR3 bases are TGTGCCAGCAGCTTAGAAGTAGCGTGGGAGCAGTACTTC. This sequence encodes CASSLEVAWEQYF.

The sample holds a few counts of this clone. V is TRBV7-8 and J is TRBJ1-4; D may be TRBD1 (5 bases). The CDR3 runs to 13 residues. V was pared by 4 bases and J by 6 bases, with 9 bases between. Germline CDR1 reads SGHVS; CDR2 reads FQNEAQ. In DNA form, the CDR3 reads TGTGCCAGCAGCTCGGACACTTATGAAAAACTGTTTTTT. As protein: CASSSDTYEKLFF.

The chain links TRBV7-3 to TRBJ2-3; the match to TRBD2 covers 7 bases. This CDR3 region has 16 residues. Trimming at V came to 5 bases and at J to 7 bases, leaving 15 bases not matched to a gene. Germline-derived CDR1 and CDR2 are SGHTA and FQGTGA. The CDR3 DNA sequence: TGTGCCAGCAGCCCTCAAGCTGGCGGGAGAGCAAATACGCAGTATTTT. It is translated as CASSPQAGGRANTQYF.

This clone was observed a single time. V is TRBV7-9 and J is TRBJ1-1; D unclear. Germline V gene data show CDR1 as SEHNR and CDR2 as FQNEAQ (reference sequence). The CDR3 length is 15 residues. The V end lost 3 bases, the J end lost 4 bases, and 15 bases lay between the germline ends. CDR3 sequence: CASSFRNGPTTEAFF. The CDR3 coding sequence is TGTGCCAGCAGCTTCCGTAATGGCCCCACCACTGAAGCTTTCTTT.

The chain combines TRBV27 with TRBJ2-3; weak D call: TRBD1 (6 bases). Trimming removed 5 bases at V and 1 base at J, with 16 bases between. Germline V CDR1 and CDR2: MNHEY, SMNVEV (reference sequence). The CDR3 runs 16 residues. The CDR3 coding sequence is TGTGCCAGCAGTGTGGTCAGGGGAGTGGGCACAGATACGCAGTATTTT. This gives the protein CASSVVRGVGTDTQYF.

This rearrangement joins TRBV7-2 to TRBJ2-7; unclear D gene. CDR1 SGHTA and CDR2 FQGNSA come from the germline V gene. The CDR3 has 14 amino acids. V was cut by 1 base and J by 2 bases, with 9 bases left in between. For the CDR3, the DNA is TGTGCCAGCAGCTTAGAAACGGTAACCTACGAGCAGTACTTC. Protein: CASSLETVTYEQYF.

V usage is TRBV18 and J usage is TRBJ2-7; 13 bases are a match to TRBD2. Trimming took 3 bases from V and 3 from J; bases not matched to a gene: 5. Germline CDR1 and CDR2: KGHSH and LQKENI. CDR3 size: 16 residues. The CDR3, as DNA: TGTGCCAGCTCACCGGGGACTAGCGGGGTTCACTACGAGCAGTACTTC. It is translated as CASSPGTSGVHYEQYF.

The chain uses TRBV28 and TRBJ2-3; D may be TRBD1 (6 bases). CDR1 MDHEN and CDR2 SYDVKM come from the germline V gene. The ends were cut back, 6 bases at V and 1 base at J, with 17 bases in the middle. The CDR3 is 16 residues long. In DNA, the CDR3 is TGTGCCAGCAGACCACAGGGCGTTTTGGGCACAGATACGCAGTATTTT. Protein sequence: CASRPQGVLGTDTQYF.

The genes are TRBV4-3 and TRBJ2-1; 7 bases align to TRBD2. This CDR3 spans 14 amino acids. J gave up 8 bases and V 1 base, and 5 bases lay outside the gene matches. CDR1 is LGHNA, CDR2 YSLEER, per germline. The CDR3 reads CASSQGPGRDEQFF. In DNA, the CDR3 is TGCGCCAGCAGCCAAGGCCCAGGGAGGGATGAGCAGTTCTTC.